One sample yielded the 17 T cell receptor beta chains listed below, sequenced in a study of shared clonotypes between healthy human individuals. CD45RO-negative, CCR7-selected cells formed the naive CD8 fraction, which excluded terminally differentiated effector memory CD45RA+ cells. Only in-frame clones appear in the TCRdb table, and some are missing; sequencing was by immunoSEQ multiplex PCR. The repertoire holds about 2.1 million clones, with roughly 95% as singletons. The sequenced sample was naive CD8+ T cells from PBMCs. The receptors come from a man aged 18 to 29 in good health. Some clones in this sample may be carry-over from other donors' samples.

The rearrangement links TRBV27 to TRBJ2-1; TRBD1 matches 7 bases. The CDR3 length is 15 residues. Looked up from germline, CDR1 is MNHEY and CDR2 is SMNVEV (reference sequence). After removal of 6 bases from V and 2 bases from J, the junction contained 7 bases not matched to a gene. The CDR3 region is CASSPGGLAYNEQFF. CDR3 DNA: TGTGCCAGCAGCCCAGGGGGTCTGGCCTACAATGAGCAGTTCTTC.

This chain joins TRBV4-3 and TRBJ2-2; D is uncertain. The CDR3 sequence is 17 residues long. V gave up 0 bases and J gave up 4 bases, with 15 bases separating them. CDR1 and CDR2 (germline): LGHNA, YSLEER. CDR3 loop: CASSQDRAAPITGELFF. CDR3 nucleotides: TGCGCCAGCAGCCAAGACCGCGCAGCCCCGATCACCGGGGAGCTGTTTTTT.

V and J are TRBV5-1 and TRBJ2-7, with a possible D match to TRBD2 (6 bases). The V end lost 4 bases, the J end lost 0 bases, and 11 bases lay between the germline ends. The CDR3 spans 14 residues. Germline V gene data show CDR1 as SGHRS and CDR2 as YFSETQ. The CDR3 sequence: CASSGRTDSYEQYF. CDR3 sequence (DNA): TGCGCCAGCAGCGGGAGGACTGACTCCTACGAGCAGTACTTC.

The chain carries TRBV6-1 and TRBJ2-1; tentatively, D is TRBD1 or TRBD2 (7 bases each). The V gene's germline CDR1 is MNHNS and CDR2 SASEGT. The CDR3 sequence is 15 residues long. The V end lost 6 bases, the J end lost 10 bases, and 22 bases lay between the germline ends. The CDR3 DNA follows: TGTGCCAGCAGCGGGGGGACAGACCCCATGGTGGAGCAGTTCTTC. Translation gives CASSGGTDPMVEQFF.

The gene calls are TRBV5-1 and TRBJ2-5; D perhaps matches TRBD1 (5 bases). The germline V gene encodes CDR1 SGHRS and CDR2 YFSETQ. This CDR3 comprises 17 residues. Trimming removed 0 bases from V and 0 bases from J, with 15 bases in between. CDR3 nucleotide sequence: TGCGCCAGCAGCTTGGAGGGGCCTGCCCTTCACCAAGAGACCCAGTACTTC. Translation: CASSLEGPALHQETQYF.

The rearrangement links TRBV4-1 to TRBJ1-2; D is ambiguous. Trimming left V 1 base short and J 8 bases short, with 17 bases between. Per germline, CDR1 MGHRA and CDR2 YSYEKL. This CDR3 has 15 residues. The CDR3: CASSQVGAPSRGYTF. For the CDR3, the DNA is TGCGCCAGCAGCCAAGTTGGTGCCCCGTCGAGGGGCTACACCTTC.

The J gene is TRBJ2-3, the V gene TRBV19; D ambiguous. CDR3 length: 14 residues. Trimming shortened V by 5 bases and J by 4 bases, and 13 bases separated the two germline ends. Germline-derived CDR1 and CDR2 are LNHDA and SQIVND (reference sequence). CDR3 loop: CASSEAMVPDTQYF. CDR3 bases: TGTGCCAGTAGTGAAGCGATGGTTCCAGATACGCAGTATTTT.

CDR3 in DNA: TGTGCCACCAGCAGAGATAGGGCGTCAACGGGGTACTTC. Protein sequence: CATSRDRASTGYF. The rearrangement links TRBV15 to TRBJ2-7; D gene ambiguous. The length of the CDR3 is 13 residues. V was cut by 0 bases and J by 12 bases, with 15 bases left in between. Germline loops: CDR1 LNHNV, CDR2 YYDKDF (reference sequence).

This clone was detected once. The junction differs from germline at one of its ends, possibly a read error. The chain recombines TRBV27 with TRBJ2-5; D is ambiguous. Germline loops: CDR1 MNHEY, CDR2 SMNVEV (reference sequence). The CDR3 extends over 15 amino acids. CDR3 region: CASSGGPTEPEAQYF. Here the CDR3 DNA reads TGTGCCAGCAGTGGCGGACCGACGGAGCCAGAGGCCCAGTACTTC.

The chain recombines TRBV7-6 with TRBJ2-2; 7 bases fit TRBD1. V dropped 5 bases and J dropped 7; count of bases not matched to a gene: 10. The length of the CDR3 is 15 residues. Germline V lookup: CDR1 SGHVS, CDR2 FNYEAQ. DNA for the CDR3: TGTGCCAGCAGCCTCGAGGCAGGGGGAATCGGGGAGCTGTTTTTT. Translating gives CASSLEAGGIGELFF.

The J gene is TRBJ2-2, the V gene TRBV14, with D perhaps matching TRBD2 (5 bases). Trimming shortened V by 4 bases and J by 6 bases, and 12 bases separated the two germline ends. The germline V gene encodes CDR1 SGHDN and CDR2 FVKESK. The CDR3 length is 14 residues. CDR3 sequence: CASSLTGSAGELFF. Written as DNA, the CDR3 is TGTGCCAGCAGCCTTACGGGTAGCGCCGGGGAGCTGTTTTTT.

This clone was picked up a small number of times. The same CDR3 arises from other DNA sequences in this sample as well. The genes are TRBV4-1 and TRBJ1-5, with TRBD1 as a possible D gene (5 bases). The CDR3 totals 15 residues. Germline CDR1 MGHRA, CDR2 YSYEKL. With 0 bases removed from V and 0 bases from J, the gap between germline ends came to 6 bases. The CDR3 sequence is CASSQDRGSNQPQHF. The CDR3 nucleotides are TGCGCCAGCAGCCAAGATAGGGGTAGCAATCAGCCCCAGCATTTT.

V and J are TRBV27 and TRBJ2-3; TRBD1 agrees at 9 bases. After removal of 6 bases from V and 2 bases from J, the junction contained 6 bases not matched to a gene. From germline, CDR1 is MNHEY and CDR2 SMNVEV (reference sequence). There are 15 residues in the CDR3. CDR3 amino acids: CASRIQGAPTDTQYF. The DNA for the CDR3 is TGTGCCAGCAGGATACAGGGGGCGCCCACAGATACGCAGTATTTT.

The rearrangement links TRBV6-6 to TRBJ2-7; 7 positions match TRBD2. In germline, CDR1 is MNHNY, CDR2 SVGAGI (reference sequence). Trimming cost V 4 bases and J 4 bases; bases outside gene matches: 4. CDR3 length: 13 residues. CDR3 protein: CASSLGAGYEQYF. The CDR3 nucleotides are TGTGCCAGCAGTTTGGGAGCGGGGTACGAGCAGTACTTC.

CDR3 in amino acids: CASSQDPPEQYF. The DNA for the CDR3 is TGTGCCAGCAGCCAAGATCCCCCCGAGCAGTACTTC. The chain combines TRBV14 with TRBJ2-7; no clear D. The CDR3 totals 12 residues. Germline CDR1 reads SGHDN; CDR2 reads FVKESK. V shed 0 bases and J shed 6 bases, with 6 bases lying between them. Based on the CDR3 plus reference TRBV14 and TRBJ2-7, the full variable domain is EAGVTQFPSHSVIEKGQTVTLRCDPISGHDNLYWYRRVMGKEIKFLLHFVKESKQDESGMPNNRFLAERTGGTYSTLKVQPAELEDSGVYFCASSQDPPEQYFGPGTRLTVT.

This clone appeared a single time. This chain joins TRBV4-1 and TRBJ1-4; D is unresolved. The germline CDR1 and CDR2 sequences are MGHRA and YSYEKL. V was trimmed by 0 bases and J by 4 bases, leaving 9 bases between them. CDR3 length: 15 residues. This chain's CDR3 is CASSQEEGYNEKLFF. CDR3 sequence (DNA): TGCGCCAGCAGCCAAGAAGAGGGATATAATGAAAAACTGTTTTTT.

V is TRBV4-1 and J is TRBJ1-1; D gene unclear. Germline V gene sequence: CDR1 MGHRA, CDR2 YSYEKL. Trimming left V 4 bases short and J 5 bases short, with 14 bases between. The length of the CDR3 is 14 residues. The CDR3 here is CASSPVEGLTEAFF. CDR3 DNA: TGCGCCAGCAGCCCGGTAGAGGGTTTGACTGAAGCTTTCTTT.